The 20 T cell receptor beta chains below come from one sample, sequenced in a study of blood T cell repertoires in COVID-19. Clones were read by immunoSEQ multiplex PCR, and TCRdb kept only the in-frame ones, dropping some. The profile covers roughly 150,000 clones, with about 80% appearing a single time and more than 5.5% taken by the ten largest. The source material was PBMCs or T cells enriched from blood (not recorded which). These receptors were collected from a man aged 50 or older who had recovered from COVID-19.

The chain joins TRBV7-9 to TRBJ2-2, with TRBD1 matching 10 bases. The CDR3 sequence is 15 residues long. J was trimmed by 4 bases and V by 3 bases; bases with no gene match: 2. The germline CDR1 and CDR2 sequences are SEHNR and FQNEAQ (reference sequence). The chain's CDR3 is CASSLGTGATGELFF. The CDR3 DNA reads TGTGCCAGCAGCTTGGGGACAGGGGCCACCGGGGAGCTGTTTTTT.

This clone was seen a single time. This chain connects TRBV7-9 to TRBJ1-6; D gene unclear. The CDR3 has 12 residues. Germline V lookup: CDR1 SEHNR, CDR2 FQNEAQ (reference sequence). The V gene lost 0 bases and the J gene lost 9 bases, with 3 bases spanning the gap. DNA of the CDR3: TGTGCCAGCAGCTTAGCCAGTTCACCCCTCCACTTT. Its translation: CASSLASSPLHF.

The CDR3 spells CAISESLPGTLGSPLHF. The CDR3 nucleotides read TGTGCCATCAGTGAGTCCTTACCCGGGACACTGGGTTCACCCCTCCACTTT. The rearrangement uses TRBV10-3 and TRBJ1-6, with D tentatively TRBD1 (6 bases). Germline-derived CDR1 and CDR2 are ENHRY and SYGVKD. Trimming took off 0 bases at V and 9 bases at J, with 18 bases between the two ends. The CDR3 is 17 amino acids.

This clone has a single count. The V gene is TRBV2, the J gene TRBJ2-7; tentatively, D is TRBD1 (6 bases). Trimming stripped 7 bases from V and 0 bases from J, with 16 bases between. The CDR3 contains 15 residues. Germline V CDR1 and CDR2: SNHLY, FYNNEI. CDR3 nucleotide sequence: TGTGCCAGCACACCCCCGGGACATAACTCCTACGAGCAGTACTTC. It encodes CASTPPGHNSYEQYF.

There are a few counts of this clone. The chain couples TRBV10-3 to TRBJ2-2; weak D call: TRBD1 (6 bases). CDR1 is ENHRY and CDR2 is SYGVKD in the germline V gene. This CDR3 region has 18 residues. V was clipped by 3 bases and J by 0 bases, with 17 bases between them. The chain's CDR3 is CAISESGDLYANTGELFF. CDR3 bases: TGTGCCATCAGTGAATCAGGGGATCTATACGCGAACACCGGGGAGCTGTTTTTT.

The J gene is TRBJ1-1, the V gene TRBV6-5, with TRBD1 matching 7 bases. The CDR3 has 13 amino acids. J was trimmed by 8 bases and V by 5 bases; bases with no gene match: 8. CDR1 is MNHEY, CDR2 SVGAGI, per germline. DNA of the CDR3: TGTGCCAGCAGTCCCGGACAGGCCTGGGAAGCTTTCTTT. Protein: CASSPGQAWEAFF.

This clone was counted only a few times. This chain connects TRBV5-1 to TRBJ2-7; 9 bases agree with TRBD1. V trimming: 2 bases; J trimming: 2 bases; junction bases outside the gene matches: 5. CDR1 is SGHRS, CDR2 YFSETQ, per germline. There are 15 residues in the CDR3. For the CDR3, the DNA is TGCGCCAGCAGCTTCTCCGGGACAGGGCCCTACGAGCAGTACTTC. It yields the protein CASSFSGTGPYEQYF.

This sequence joins TRBV11-3 and TRBJ2-7; D not resolved. Trimming stripped 5 bases from V and 5 bases from J, with 22 bases between. The CDR3 sequence is 16 residues long. Germline assignment: CDR1 SGHNT and CDR2 YENEEA. The CDR3 nucleotides read TGTGCCAGCAGCAAAGGAGCCGGGTCCGACGGAGACGAGCAGTACTTC. It encodes CASSKGAGSDGDEQYF. Filled out from reference TRBV11-3 and TRBJ2-7, the complete variable domain reads EAGVVQSPRYKIIEKKQPVAFWCNPISGHNTLYWYLQNLGQGPELLIRYENEEAVDDSQLPKDRFSAERLKGVDSTLKIQPAELGDSAVYLCASSKGAGSDGDEQYFGPGTRLTVT.

CDR3 DNA sequence: TGTGCCAGCAGCCCAAGACTAGCGGGGGGAGGAGAGACCCAGTACTTC. It specifies CASSPRLAGGGETQYF. The rearrangement joins TRBV7-6 to TRBJ2-5; 13 nucleotides agree with TRBD2. Trimming took 5 bases from V and 4 from J; bases not matched to a gene: 7. The CDR3 covers 16 residues. Germline values: CDR1 SGHVS, CDR2 FNYEAQ.

This chain connects TRBV7-9 to TRBJ1-3; TRBD1 agrees at 7 bases. CDR3 length: 16 residues. V lost 1 base, J lost 4 bases, and 7 bases stayed unmatched. CDR1 and CDR2 (germline): SEHNR, FQNEAQ (reference sequence). This CDR3 reads CASSLDQGVAGNTIYF. CDR3 bases: TGTGCCAGCAGCTTAGACCAGGGGGTCGCCGGAAACACCATATATTTT.

J is TRBJ1-6 and V is TRBV7-9; D remains ambiguous. Germline-derived CDR1 and CDR2 are SEHNR and FQNEAQ (reference sequence). This CDR3 region has 13 residues. V was trimmed by 1 base and J by 13 bases, leaving 11 bases between them. This CDR3 is CASSLVGQSPLHF. The CDR3 DNA is TGTGCCAGCAGCTTAGTGGGCCAGAGTCCCCTCCACTTT.

Worth noting for this clone: Other nucleotide sequences from this sample produce the same CDR3. This chain joins TRBV11-2 and TRBJ2-3, with a weak D call TRBD1 (6 bases). This CDR3 comprises 14 residues. V was cut by 0 bases and J by 3 bases, with 7 bases left in between. CDR1 and CDR2 from the germline V gene are SGHAT and FQNNGV. CDR3 loop: CASSLERGTDTQYF. As DNA, the CDR3 is TGTGCCAGCAGCTTAGAAAGGGGGACAGATACGCAGTATTTT.

This chain's CDR3 is CASSIFPAGVPKQFF. The DNA of the CDR3 is TGTGCCAGTAGTATCTTTCCAGCGGGGGTTCCGAAGCAGTTCTTC. The rearrangement uses TRBV19 and TRBJ2-1, with 8 nucleotides matching TRBD2. Germline CDR1 reads LNHDA; CDR2 reads SQIVND (reference sequence). Trimming took 3 bases from V and 11 from J; bases not matched to a gene: 12. The CDR3 consists of 15 residues.

This sequence joins TRBV18 and TRBJ1-1; no reliable D call. Trimming removed 2 bases at V and 3 bases at J, with 10 bases between. CDR1 and CDR2 (germline): KGHSH, LQKENI. The CDR3 covers 14 residues. CDR3 nucleotides: TGTGCCAGCTCACCAACAGAGACCTACACTGAAGCTTTCTTT. This encodes CASSPTETYTEAFF.

The rearrangement joins TRBV9 to TRBJ1-2, with TRBD1 as a possible D gene (6 bases). The CDR3 length is 17 residues. V shed 0 bases and J shed 0 bases, with 15 bases lying between them. Germline loops: CDR1 SGDLS, CDR2 YYNGEE. CDR3 amino acids: CASSVAQGPVTNYGYTF. The CDR3 coding sequence is TGTGCCAGCAGCGTAGCTCAGGGGCCAGTCACTAACTATGGCTACACCTTC. Drawing the rest from reference TRBV9 and TRBJ1-2, the complete variable domain is DSGVTQTPKHLITATGQRVTLRCSPRSGDLSVYWYQQSLDQGLQFLIQYYNGEERAKGNILERFSAQQFPDLHSELNLSSLELGDSALYFCASSVAQGPVTNYGYTFGSGTRLTVV.

The chain couples TRBV19 to TRBJ2-5; perhaps TRBD2 as D (5 bases). The CDR3 covers 14 residues. Germline V gene sequence: CDR1 LNHDA, CDR2 SQIVND (reference sequence). V shed 3 bases and J shed 4 bases, with 12 bases lying between them. The CDR3 region has the DNA TGTGCCAGTAGTATTAATAAAGGGAGAGAGACCCAGTACTTC. It encodes CASSINKGRETQYF.

This chain links TRBV2 with TRBJ1-5; 10 positions match TRBD1. Looked up from germline, CDR1 is SNHLY and CDR2 is FYNNEI. Unmatched junction bases numbered 5, after V lost 7 bases and J lost 5 bases. The CDR3 is 14 residues long. The CDR3 spells CASNRDRGDQPQHF. The CDR3 region has the DNA TGTGCCAGCAACCGGGACAGGGGTGATCAGCCCCAGCATTTT.

Only one count was recorded for this clone. The chain uses TRBV6-1 and TRBJ1-1; D is unclear. V dropped 1 base and J dropped 3 bases, with 6 bases sitting between them. Germline CDR1 and CDR2: MNHNS and SASEGT. CDR3 length: 13 amino acids. The CDR3 region has the DNA TGTGCCAGCAGTGAAGGGCAGTACACTGAAGCTTTCTTT. Translated, it gives CASSEGQYTEAFF.

This chain joins TRBV3-1 (or the pseudogene TRBV3-2) and TRBJ2-7, with TRBD2 matching 10 bases. Unmatched junction bases numbered 8, after V lost 0 bases and J lost 3 bases. CDR3 size: 17 residues. Germline values: CDR1 LGHDT, CDR2 YNNKEL (reference sequence). The CDR3 DNA reads as TGTGCCAGCAGCCAAGATCTTCGGACTAGCGGTCACTACGAGCAGTACTTC. This sequence encodes CASSQDLRTSGHYEQYF.

A single count supports this clone. J is TRBJ2-3 and V is TRBV7-2; no definite D call. Germline loops: CDR1 SGHTA, CDR2 FQGNSA. The CDR3 spans 16 residues. V was pared by 5 bases and J by 0 bases, with 15 bases between. CDR3 sequence reads: CASSPPLSLSTDTQYF. The CDR3 coding sequence is TGTGCCAGCAGCCCCCCGTTGAGCCTCAGCACAGATACGCAGTATTTT.